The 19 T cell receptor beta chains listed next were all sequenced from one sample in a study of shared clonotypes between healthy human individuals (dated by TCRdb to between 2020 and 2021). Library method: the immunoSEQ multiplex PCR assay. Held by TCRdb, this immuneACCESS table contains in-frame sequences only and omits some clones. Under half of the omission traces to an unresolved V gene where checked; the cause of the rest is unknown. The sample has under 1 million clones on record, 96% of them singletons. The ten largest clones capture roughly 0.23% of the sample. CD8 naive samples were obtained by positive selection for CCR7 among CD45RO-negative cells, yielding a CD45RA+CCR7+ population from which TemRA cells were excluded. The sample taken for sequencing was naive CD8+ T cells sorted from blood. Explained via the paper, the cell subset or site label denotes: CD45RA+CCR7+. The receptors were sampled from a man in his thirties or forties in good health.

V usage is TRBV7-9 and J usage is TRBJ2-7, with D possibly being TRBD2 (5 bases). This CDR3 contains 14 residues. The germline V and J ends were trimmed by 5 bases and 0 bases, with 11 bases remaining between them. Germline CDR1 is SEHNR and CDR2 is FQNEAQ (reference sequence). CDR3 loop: CASSGLNRSYEQYF. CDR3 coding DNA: TGTGCCAGCAGCGGACTCAACCGCTCCTACGAGCAGTACTTC.

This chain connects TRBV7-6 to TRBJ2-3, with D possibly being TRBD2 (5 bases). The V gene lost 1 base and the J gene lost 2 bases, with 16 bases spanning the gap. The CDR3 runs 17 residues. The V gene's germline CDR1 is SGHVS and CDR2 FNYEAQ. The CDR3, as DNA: TGTGCCAGCAGCTTAGGAGAAGGGAGAAGTCCCACAGATACGCAGTATTTT. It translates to CASSLGEGRSPTDTQYF.

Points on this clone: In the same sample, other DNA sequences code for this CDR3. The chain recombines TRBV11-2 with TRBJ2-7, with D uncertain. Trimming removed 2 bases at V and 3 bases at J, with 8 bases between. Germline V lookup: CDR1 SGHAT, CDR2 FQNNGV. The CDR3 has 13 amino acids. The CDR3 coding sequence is TGTGCCAGCAGCTTAACAGCCGGCTACGAGCAGTACTTC. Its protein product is CASSLTAGYEQYF.

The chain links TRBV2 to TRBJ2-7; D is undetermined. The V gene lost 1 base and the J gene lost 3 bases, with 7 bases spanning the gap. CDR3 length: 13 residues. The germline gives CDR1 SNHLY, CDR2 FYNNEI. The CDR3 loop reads CASSEGPYYEQYF. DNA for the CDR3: TGTGCCAGCAGTGAAGGGCCGTACTACGAGCAGTACTTC.

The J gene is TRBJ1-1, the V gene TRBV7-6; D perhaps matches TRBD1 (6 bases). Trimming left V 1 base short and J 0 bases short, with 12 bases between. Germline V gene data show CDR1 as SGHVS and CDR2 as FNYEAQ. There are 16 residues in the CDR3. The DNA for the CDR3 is TGTGCCAGCAGCTTAGAGGGGGGCGGCATGAACACTGAAGCTTTCTTT. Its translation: CASSLEGGGMNTEAFF.

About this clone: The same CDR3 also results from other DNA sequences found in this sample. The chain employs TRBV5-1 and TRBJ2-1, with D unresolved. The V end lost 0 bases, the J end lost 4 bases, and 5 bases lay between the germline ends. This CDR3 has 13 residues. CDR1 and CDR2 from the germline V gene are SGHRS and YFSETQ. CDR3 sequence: CASSLDQYNEQFF. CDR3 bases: TGCGCCAGCAGCTTGGATCAGTACAATGAGCAGTTCTTC.

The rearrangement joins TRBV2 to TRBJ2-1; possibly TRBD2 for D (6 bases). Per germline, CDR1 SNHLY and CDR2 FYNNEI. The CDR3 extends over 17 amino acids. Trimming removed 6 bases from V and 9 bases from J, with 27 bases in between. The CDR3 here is CASRTQTSTRLGGEQFF. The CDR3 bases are TGTGCCAGCAGGACCCAGACTAGTACCCGTTTGGGGGGTGAGCAGTTCTTC.

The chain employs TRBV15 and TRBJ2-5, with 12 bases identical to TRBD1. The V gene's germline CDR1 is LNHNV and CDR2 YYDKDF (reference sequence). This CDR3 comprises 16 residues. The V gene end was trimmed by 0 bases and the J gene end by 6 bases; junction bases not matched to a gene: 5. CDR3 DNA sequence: TGTGCCACCAGCAGAGATCTAGGGACAGGGGGCAAGACCCAGTACTTC. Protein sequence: CATSRDLGTGGKTQYF.

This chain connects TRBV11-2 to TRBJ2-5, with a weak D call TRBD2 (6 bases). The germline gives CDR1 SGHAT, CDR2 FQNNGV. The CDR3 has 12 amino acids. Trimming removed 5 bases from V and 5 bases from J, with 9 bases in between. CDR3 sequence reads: CASSPAGETQYF. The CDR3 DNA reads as TGTGCCAGCAGCCCCGCGGGGGAGACCCAGTACTTC.

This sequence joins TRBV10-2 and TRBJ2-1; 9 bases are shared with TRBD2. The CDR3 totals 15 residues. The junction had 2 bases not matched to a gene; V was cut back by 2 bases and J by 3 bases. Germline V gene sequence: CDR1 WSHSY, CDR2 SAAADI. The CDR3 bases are TGCGCCAGCAGTGAGCCGCGGGAGGGCTACAATGAGCAGTTCTTC. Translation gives CASSEPREGYNEQFF.

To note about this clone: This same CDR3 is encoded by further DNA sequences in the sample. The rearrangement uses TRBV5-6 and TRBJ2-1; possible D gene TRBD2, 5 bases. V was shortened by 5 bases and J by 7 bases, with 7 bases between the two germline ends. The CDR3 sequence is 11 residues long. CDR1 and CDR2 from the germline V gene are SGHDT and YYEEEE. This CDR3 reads CASRGGNEQFF. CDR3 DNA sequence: TGTGCCAGCAGGGGCGGGAATGAGCAGTTCTTC.

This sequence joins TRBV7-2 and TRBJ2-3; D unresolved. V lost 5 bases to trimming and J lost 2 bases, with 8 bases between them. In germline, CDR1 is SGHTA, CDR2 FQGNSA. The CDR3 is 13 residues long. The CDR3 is CASSPTFTDTQYF. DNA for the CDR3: TGTGCCAGCAGCCCTACATTCACAGATACGCAGTATTTT.

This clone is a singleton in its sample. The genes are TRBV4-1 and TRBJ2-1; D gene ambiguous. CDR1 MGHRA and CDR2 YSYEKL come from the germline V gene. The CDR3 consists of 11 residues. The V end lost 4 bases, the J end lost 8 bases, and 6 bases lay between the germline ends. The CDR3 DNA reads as TGCGCCAGCAGCCTCTGGGATGAGCAGTTCTTC. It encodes CASSLWDEQFF.

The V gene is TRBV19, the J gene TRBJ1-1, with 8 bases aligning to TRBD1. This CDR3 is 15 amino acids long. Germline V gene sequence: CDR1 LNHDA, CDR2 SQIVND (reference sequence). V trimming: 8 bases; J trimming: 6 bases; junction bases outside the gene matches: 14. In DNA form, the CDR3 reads TGTGCCAGTTCTTTACAGGGGGGTGCATTGGCTGAAGCTTTCTTT. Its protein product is CASSLQGGALAEAFF.

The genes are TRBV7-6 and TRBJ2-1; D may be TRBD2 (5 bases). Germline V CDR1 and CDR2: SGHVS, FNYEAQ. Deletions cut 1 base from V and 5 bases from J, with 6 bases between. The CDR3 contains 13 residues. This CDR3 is CASSLVGDNEQFF. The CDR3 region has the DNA TGTGCCAGCAGCTTAGTGGGAGACAATGAGCAGTTCTTC.

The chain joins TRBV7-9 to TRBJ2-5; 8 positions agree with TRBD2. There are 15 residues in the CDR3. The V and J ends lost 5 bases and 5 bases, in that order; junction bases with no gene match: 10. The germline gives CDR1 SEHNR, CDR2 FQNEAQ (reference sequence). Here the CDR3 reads CASSPERENSETQYF. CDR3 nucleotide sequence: TGTGCCAGCAGCCCTGAGCGGGAGAATTCGGAGACCCAGTACTTC.

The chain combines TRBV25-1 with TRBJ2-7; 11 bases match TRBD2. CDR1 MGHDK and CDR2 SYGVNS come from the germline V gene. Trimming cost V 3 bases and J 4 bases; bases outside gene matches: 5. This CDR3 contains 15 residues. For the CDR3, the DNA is TGTGCCAGCAGTGATAGCGGGAGGGCCAGGTACGAGCAGTACTTC. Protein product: CASSDSGRARYEQYF.

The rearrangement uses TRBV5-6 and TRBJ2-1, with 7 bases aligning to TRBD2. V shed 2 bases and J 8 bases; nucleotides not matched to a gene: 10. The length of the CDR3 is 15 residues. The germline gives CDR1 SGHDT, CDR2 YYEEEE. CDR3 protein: CASSLGLDVSDEQFF. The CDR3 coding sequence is TGTGCCAGCAGCTTAGGACTAGACGTGTCCGATGAGCAGTTCTTC.

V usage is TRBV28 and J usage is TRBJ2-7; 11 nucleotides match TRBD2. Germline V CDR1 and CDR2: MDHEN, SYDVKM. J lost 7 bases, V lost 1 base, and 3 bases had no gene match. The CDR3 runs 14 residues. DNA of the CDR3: TGTGCCAGCAGTTTATTAGCGGGAGGGGAAGAGCAGTACTTC. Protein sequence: CASSLLAGGEEQYF. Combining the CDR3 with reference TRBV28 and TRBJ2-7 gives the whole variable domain DVKVTQSSRYLVKRTGEKVFLECVQDMDHENMFWYRQDPGLGLRLIYFSYDVKMKEKGDIPEGYSVSREKKERFSLILESASTNQTSMYLCASSLLAGGEEQYFGPGTRLTVT.